The 24 T cell receptor beta chains presented below share a single source sample, sequenced in a study of blood T cells in healthy people across ages. Primed by a sample-barcoded 5' primer and a J-beta primer mix, a second PCR proceeded for roughly 6 to 12 cycles. TCRdb re-called the 5' RACE reads through MiXCR, storing one row per CDR3 protein. The table lists approximately 800,000 distinct CDR3 sequences, 25% of them singletons. A further study also used this sample, focusing on T cells of mothers and their children.

Sequenced input: blood. These receptors all stem from a boy aged 5-17 years in good health.

V and J are TRBV27 and TRBJ2-3; either TRBD1 or TRBD2 may fit D (5 bases each). Trimming removed 7 bases at V and 15 bases at J, with 23 bases between. CDR3 length equals 13 residues. Germline CDR1 and CDR2: MNHEY and SMNVEV (reference sequence). The CDR3 sequence is CASTAQGDSIGYF. The DNA of the CDR3 is TGTGCCAGCACCGCCCAGGGAGACTCAATTGGTTATTTT.

This clonotype was counted only a few times. The rearrangement links TRBV4-1 to TRBJ2-2, with D possibly matching TRBD1 (6 bases). This CDR3 region has 15 residues. Germline V gives CDR1 MGHRA, CDR2 YSYEKL. V lost 9 bases to trimming and J lost 4 bases, with 18 bases between them. CDR3 nucleotide sequence: TGCGCCAGTGAGAGGGTGGGGGCCAGCACCGGGGAGCTGTTTTTT. It translates to CASERVGASTGELFF.

The chain carries TRBV20-1 and TRBJ2-4; 8 bases match TRBD2. Trimming removed 6 bases from V and 7 bases from J; junction bases left unmatched: 8. This CDR3 has 13 amino acids. From germline, CDR1 is DFQATT and CDR2 SNEGSKA (reference sequence). CDR3 sequence: CSAIEQRENIQYF. The CDR3 DNA sequence: TGCAGTGCCATAGAGCAGCGGGAGAACATTCAGTACTTC.

The chain joins TRBV10-3 to TRBJ2-7; no firm D call. The V and J ends lost 0 bases and 0 bases respectively, with 12 bases between them. This CDR3 has 16 amino acids. Germline loops: CDR1 ENHRY, CDR2 SYGVKD. CDR3 in amino acids: CAISESQGISSYEQYF. The DNA for the CDR3 is TGTGCCATCAGTGAGTCGCAAGGAATAAGCTCCTACGAGCAGTACTTC.

The sample holds many counts of this clonotype. The CDR3 here is CASSPTTSGTYNEQFF. The CDR3 DNA follows: TGTGCCAGCAGCCCGACCACTAGCGGGACCTACAATGAGCAGTTCTTC. The V call is TRBV11-2, the J call TRBJ2-1; TRBD2 aligns across 10 bases. CDR1 SGHAT and CDR2 FQNNGV come from the germline V gene. With V trimmed by 5 bases and J by 2 bases, 6 bases remained unmatched. This CDR3 is built from 16 residues.

The chain couples TRBV15 to TRBJ1-4; TRBD1 agrees at 9 bases. Germline CDR1 and CDR2: LNHNV and YYDKDF (reference sequence). The CDR3 sequence is 15 residues long. The V and J ends lost 1 base and 11 bases, in that order; junction bases with no gene match: 8. The CDR3 DNA sequence: TGTGCCACCAGCAGAGGCCGGGACAGGGCGAAGAAACTGTTTTTT. The encoded protein is CATSRGRDRAKKLFF.

This clonotype was observed a handful of times. V is TRBV4-3 and J is TRBJ2-7; TRBD1 agrees at 8 bases. Germline trimming cut 4 bases from V and 6 bases from J; bases unmatched to any gene: 8. Germline V lookup: CDR1 LGHNA, CDR2 YSLEER. The CDR3 contains 14 residues. This CDR3 is CASSPSTGVGEQYF. CDR3 DNA sequence: TGCGCCAGCAGCCCCTCGACAGGGGTGGGCGAGCAGTACTTC.

The chain employs TRBV13 and TRBJ2-2; 13 bases agree with TRBD2. The germline gives CDR1 PRHDT, CDR2 FYEKMQ (reference sequence). Unmatched junction bases numbered 3, after V lost 5 bases and J lost 6 bases. The CDR3 spans 15 residues. The CDR3 protein is CASSRTSGSPGELFF. CDR3 DNA sequence: TGTGCCAGCAGCCGGACTAGCGGGAGTCCCGGGGAGCTGTTTTTT. The whole variable domain, filled in from reference TRBV13 and TRBJ2-2, reads AAGVIQSPRHLIKEKRETATLKCYPIPRHDTVYWYQQGPGQDPQFLISFYEKMQSDKGSIPDRFSAQQFSDYHSELNMSSLELGDSALYFCASSRTSGSPGELFFGEGSRLTVL.

The rearrangement uses TRBV6-1 and TRBJ2-3; 10 bases match TRBD2. V gave up 6 bases and J gave up 3 bases; unmatched junction bases: 6. The length of the CDR3 is 15 residues. Germline-derived CDR1 and CDR2 are MNHNS and SASEGT. The DNA of the CDR3 is TGTGCCAGCAGATCTCTAGCGGGAGTGACAGATACGCAGTATTTT. It translates to CASRSLAGVTDTQYF.

The chain couples TRBV6-1 to TRBJ2-7; D unclear. This CDR3 contains 12 residues. The V and J ends lost 6 bases and 6 bases respectively, with 12 bases between them. The germline V gene has CDR1 MNHNS and CDR2 SASEGT. As DNA, the CDR3 is TGTGCCAGCAGCTTTCAAGCGCCCGAGCAGTACTTC. Amino acids: CASSFQAPEQYF.

The rearrangement joins TRBV7-9 to TRBJ1-1, with 10 bases lining up with TRBD1. V dropped 4 bases and J dropped 5; count of bases not matched to a gene: 7. The CDR3 is 15 amino acids. CDR1 is SEHNR and CDR2 is FQNEAQ in the germline V gene (reference sequence). For the CDR3, the DNA is TGTGCCAGCAGCTCCCGGGACAGGGGTGGGACTGAAGCTTTCTTT. Protein: CASSSRDRGGTEAFF.

A note on this clonotype: Its ends do not fully match the called genes, so a read error is possible. The rearrangement uses TRBV19 and TRBJ2-5; 9 bases fit TRBD2. The last part of the DNA fits TRBJ2-1 better; the J call may be wrong. Looked up from germline, CDR1 is LNHDA and CDR2 is SQIVND (reference sequence). The CDR3 is 17 amino acids. This chain's CDR3 is CASSINHSGRDYNEQFF. In DNA form, the CDR3 reads TGTGCCAGTAGTATTAACCATAGCGGGAGAGATTACAATGAACAGTTCTTC.

The gene calls are TRBV4-1 and TRBJ1-4, with D perhaps matching TRBD1 (5 bases). The CDR3 sequence is 17 residues long. Between the trimmed V and J ends, which lost 0 bases and 8 bases, there was a span of 19 bases. Germline V gene sequence: CDR1 MGHRA, CDR2 YSYEKL. CDR3 sequence reads: CASSQDGTGTRNEKLFF. Written as DNA, the CDR3 is TGCGCCAGCAGCCAAGATGGGACCGGGACCAGAAACGAAAAACTGTTTTTT.

This chain links TRBV6-6 with TRBJ2-7; 7 nucleotides match TRBD1. V trimming: 1 base; J trimming: 3 bases; junction bases outside the gene matches: 3. CDR3 size: 14 residues. Germline V gene lookup returns CDR1 MNHNY and CDR2 SVGAGI (reference sequence). In nucleotides, the CDR3 is TGTGCCAGCAGTTACTGGGACAGTTACTACGAGCAGTACTTC. Protein sequence: CASSYWDSYYEQYF.

A few counts support this clonotype. The gene calls are TRBV24-1 and TRBJ1-2, with D possibly matching TRBD1 (5 bases). Trimming took off 3 bases at V and 10 bases at J, with 14 bases between the two ends. This CDR3 is built from 13 residues. CDR1 KGHDR and CDR2 SFDVKD come from the germline V gene. The CDR3 DNA reads as TGTGCCACCAGTGATACGGGGCCTGACTCCTACACCTTC. Its translation is CATSDTGPDSYTF.

This chain joins TRBV30 and TRBJ2-7; perhaps TRBD2 as D (6 bases). V gave up 3 bases and J gave up 0 bases, with 15 bases separating them. From germline, CDR1 is GTSNPN and CDR2 SVGIG (reference sequence). CDR3 size: 15 residues. The CDR3 protein is CAWRPDRGISYEQYF. The CDR3 DNA reads TGTGCCTGGAGGCCCGATCGGGGGATCTCCTACGAGCAGTACTTC.

The gene calls are TRBV20-1 and TRBJ2-7, with TRBD1 identical over 9 bases. Germline loops: CDR1 DFQATT, CDR2 SNEGSKA (reference sequence). V was pared by 5 bases and J by 0 bases, with 2 bases of the junction left unmatched. The CDR3 totals 13 residues. In nucleotides, the CDR3 is TGCAGTGCTGAGGACAGGGGCTCCTACGAGCAGTACTTC. Translation: CSAEDRGSYEQYF.

This clonotype was seen only a few times. V usage is TRBV18 and J usage is TRBJ1-3; weak D call: TRBD1 (5 bases). The V end was cut by 1 base, the J end by 0 bases, with 13 bases between. The germline V gene has CDR1 KGHSH and CDR2 LQKENI. The length of the CDR3 is 17 residues. The CDR3 sequence: CASSPQGQVHSGNTIYF. As DNA, the CDR3 is TGTGCCAGCTCACCACAGGGGCAGGTCCACTCTGGAAACACCATATATTTT.

The chain links TRBV11-2 to TRBJ2-4, with a weak D call TRBD1 (6 bases). Germline lookup yields CDR1 SGHAT and CDR2 FQNNGV. Trimming left V 10 bases short and J 1 base short, with 14 bases between. The CDR3 spans 14 residues. CDR3 region: CATQTGLAKNIQYF. The DNA of the CDR3 is TGTGCCACACAGACAGGATTGGCCAAAAACATTCAGTACTTC.

The rearrangement uses TRBV11-2 and TRBJ2-3, with D possibly matching TRBD2 (5 bases). V was shortened by 0 bases and J by 3 bases, with 19 bases between the two germline ends. Per germline, CDR1 SGHAT and CDR2 FQNNGV. The CDR3 consists of 18 residues. CDR3 protein: CASSLDLLASKRTDTQYF. In DNA form, the CDR3 reads TGTGCCAGCAGCTTAGATCTGCTGGCGAGTAAGCGGACAGATACGCAGTATTTT.

The chain uses TRBV14 and TRBJ2-5, with D tentatively TRBD1 (5 bases). The DNA end is a closer match to TRBJ2-7, so the J assignment may be wrong. The CDR3 runs 15 residues. Germline V gene data show CDR1 as SGHDN and CDR2 as FVKESK. CDR3 sequence: CASSQGAGITYEQYF. In nucleotides, the CDR3 is TGTGCCAGCAGCCAAGGGGCAGGGATCACCTACGAGCAGTACTTC.

This rearrangement joins TRBV5-6 to TRBJ2-1; D gene unclear. Germline V lookup: CDR1 SGHDT, CDR2 YYEEEE. V dropped 6 bases and J dropped 9 bases, with 16 bases sitting between them. This CDR3 contains 13 residues. The CDR3 DNA is TGTGCCAGCACCCAAAGGCGAGAAGCTGAGCAGTTCTTC. This encodes CASTQRREAEQFF.

The chain has TRBV28 and TRBJ2-3, with 7 bases aligning to TRBD1. The CDR3 is 15 residues long. Germline trimming cut 5 bases from V and 3 bases from J; bases unmatched to any gene: 8. Germline-derived CDR1 and CDR2 are MDHEN and SYDVKM. The DNA of the CDR3 is TGTGCCAGCAGTATTACCGGGACAGAGACAGATACGCAGTATTTT. This gives the protein CASSITGTETDTQYF.

This sequence joins TRBV19 and TRBJ1-2; D unclear. Germline V gene data show CDR1 as LNHDA and CDR2 as SQIVND (reference sequence). V was cut by 0 bases and J by 3 bases, with 5 bases left in between. This CDR3 spans 13 amino acids. Written as DNA, the CDR3 is TGTGCCAGTAGTATAGACGCAGACTATGGCTACACCTTC. This codes for CASSIDADYGYTF.